The 17 T cell receptor beta chains below all came from one sample that was sequenced in a study of T cells in Graves' hyperthyroidism and ophthalmopathy. RNA transcripts gave rise to amplified TCR beta CDR3 regions. An initial round of RT-PCR targeting the TCR CDR3 relied on the HTBI primer set. TCRdb fed the multiplex PCR reads into MiXCR, producing one record per CDR3 protein. Of hundreds of thousands of distinct CDR3 sequences detected, 14% appear once; the ten largest clones hold 4.5% to 6%. The material sequenced was blood. The source is a woman aged 30 to 39 with Graves' hyperthyroidism that later progressed to Graves' ophthalmopathy.

This clonotype was found once. A much larger clone is a single base away; this may be a read error. In this CDR3 the conserved last residue, phenylalanine or tryptophan, is missing, so a read error is likely. The chain is built from TRBV11-1 and TRBJ2-2, with 7 bases matching TRBD1. The J segment lost 6 bases and the V segment lost 2 bases, leaving 3 bases of the junction unmatched. The CDR3 is 14 amino acids. Germline V gene lookup returns CDR1 SGHAT and CDR2 FQDESV (reference sequence). CDR3 nucleotide sequence: TGTGCCAGCAGCTTAAGGGGGCGATCCGGGGAGCTGTTTTCT. Protein sequence: CASSLRGRSGELFS.

This chain links TRBV5-4 with TRBJ2-7; tentatively, D is TRBD1 (7 bases). CDR1 SGHNT and CDR2 YYREEE come from the germline V gene (reference sequence). V dropped 5 bases and J dropped 4 bases, with 19 bases sitting between them. This CDR3 has 15 amino acids. The CDR3 sequence: CASRKGGQGDYEQYF. The DNA for the CDR3 is TGTGCCAGCAGGAAGGGAGGTCAGGGGGATTACGAGCAGTACTTC. Full variable domain (missing parts from reference TRBV5-4 and TRBJ2-7): ETGVTQSPTHLIKTRGQQVTLRCSSQSGHNTVSWYQQALGQGPQFIFQYYREEENGRGNFPPRFSGLQFPNYSSELNVNALELDDSALYLCASRKGGQGDYEQYFGPGTRLTVT.

The chain recombines TRBV7-9 with TRBJ1-1, with 7 bases aligning to TRBD1. The trim removed 3 bases at V and 6 bases at J, leaving 4 bases unmatched. The CDR3 extends over 13 amino acids. CDR1 is SEHNR, CDR2 FQNEAQ, per germline (reference sequence). CDR3 loop: CASSFQGGAEAFF. The CDR3 nucleotides are TGTGCCAGCAGCTTCCAGGGGGGCGCTGAAGCTTTCTTT.

This clonotype turned up a few times. V and J are TRBV6-1 and TRBJ2-7; tentative D call: TRBD2 (6 bases). The CDR3 spans 16 residues. V was cut by 5 bases and J by 5 bases, with 22 bases left in between. CDR1 and CDR2 (germline): MNHNS, SASEGT. The CDR3 nucleotides read TGTGCCAGCAGTTCTATGCGGACTGGCGGAGGGGACGAGCAGTACTTC. Translated, it gives CASSSMRTGGGDEQYF.

The V and J genes are TRBV2 and TRBJ2-5, with 9 positions matching TRBD2. V trimming: 6 bases; J trimming: 2 bases; junction bases outside the gene matches: 13. The CDR3 runs 17 residues. In germline, CDR1 is SNHLY, CDR2 FYNNEI. CDR3 protein: CASSPGEAAGGQETQYF. Written as DNA, the CDR3 is TGTGCCAGCAGCCCCGGGGAGGCGGCGGGGGGGCAAGAGACCCAGTACTTC.

This clonotype was recorded many times. For the CDR3, the DNA is TGCAGTGCTAGACTGGGACTATCCCCAAGGGGCACAGATACGCAGTATTTT. This codes for CSARLGLSPRGTDTQYF. The rearrangement uses TRBV20-1 and TRBJ2-3; 7 nucleotides line up with TRBD2. CDR1 and CDR2 (germline): DFQATT, SNEGSKA (reference sequence). Trimming removed 2 bases from V and 1 base from J; junction bases left unmatched: 12. The CDR3 spans 17 residues.

This clonotype was detected ten times or more. The gene calls are TRBV9 and TRBJ2-5; no clear D. This CDR3 spans 14 amino acids. Germline CDR1 and CDR2: SGDLS and YYNGEE. Trimming removed 1 base at V and 1 base at J, with 8 bases between. Here the CDR3 DNA reads TGTGCCAGCAGCGTATTGGCAGCCCAAGAGACCCAGTACTTC. As protein: CASSVLAAQETQYF.

This clonotype was counted ten times or more. V and J are TRBV12-3 or TRBV12-4 and TRBJ2-7, with D maybe TRBD1 (6 bases). V shed 5 bases and J shed 2 bases, with 10 bases lying between them. The CDR3 covers 13 residues. CDR3 residues: CASSKQGTYEQYF. DNA for the CDR3: TGTGCCAGCAGTAAACAGGGAACCTACGAGCAGTACTTC.

This clonotype came up many times. Here the CDR3 reads CASSPNGGGNQPQHF. In nucleotides, the CDR3 is TGTGCCAGCAGCCCTAACGGGGGGGGCAATCAGCCCCAGCATTTT. The V call is TRBV3-1, the J call TRBJ1-5; perhaps TRBD1 as D (5 bases). The CDR3 has 15 residues. Germline V lookup: CDR1 LGHDT, CDR2 YNNKEL (reference sequence). With 4 bases removed from V and 2 bases from J, the gap between germline ends came to 12 bases. Full variable domain (outside the CDR3, taken from reference TRBV3-1 and TRBJ1-5): DTAVSQTPKYLVTQMGNDKSIKCEQNLGHDTMYWYKQDSKKFLKIMFSYNNKELIINETVPNRFSPKSPDKAHLNLHINSLELGDSAVYFCASSPNGGGNQPQHFGDGTRLSIL.

CDR3 sequence (DNA): TGTGCCAGCAGCTTGGGGTTGGATAGGAACACTGAAGCTTTCTTT. Translated, it gives CASSLGLDRNTEAFF. The rearrangement links TRBV7-8 to TRBJ1-1, with D unclear. The CDR3 spans 15 residues. Trimming shortened V by 3 bases and J by 1 base, and 12 bases separated the two germline ends. Germline assignment: CDR1 SGHVS and CDR2 FQNEAQ.

This clonotype was detected a few times. The gene calls are TRBV5-4 and TRBJ1-1; TRBD1 matches at 9 bases. Germline-derived CDR1 and CDR2 are SGHNT and YYREEE (reference sequence). The CDR3 extends over 16 amino acids. V gave up 2 bases and J gave up 3 bases; unmatched junction bases: 8. Here the CDR3 reads CASSFRADRGYTEAFF. In nucleotides, the CDR3 is TGTGCCAGCAGCTTTCGGGCGGACAGGGGATACACTGAAGCTTTCTTT.

This clonotype was detected only a few times. The chain's CDR3 is CASLDRTTEAFF. CDR3 DNA: TGTGCCAGCCTCGACCGAACCACTGAAGCTTTCTTT. The chain employs TRBV19 and TRBJ1-1; D is unresolved. V dropped 9 bases and J dropped 4 bases, with 12 bases sitting between them. Germline lookup yields CDR1 LNHDA and CDR2 SQIVND (reference sequence). The length of the CDR3 is 12 residues.

This clonotype was seen more than once but under ten times. The chain carries TRBV24-1 and TRBJ2-1; the match to TRBD2 covers 13 bases. The length of the CDR3 is 16 residues. Germline CDR1 KGHDR, CDR2 SFDVKD. J was trimmed by 9 bases and V by 5 bases; bases with no gene match: 9. CDR3 coding DNA: TGTGCCACCAGTGCCGCACTAGCGGGAGGGCCCGGTGAGCAGTTCTTC. Translated: CATSAALAGGPGEQFF.

This clonotype was recorded at least ten times. V is TRBV18 and J is TRBJ2-1; D unclear. The CDR3 has 13 amino acids. The germline CDR1 and CDR2 sequences are KGHSH and LQKENI. Trimming cost V 6 bases and J 6 bases, with 12 bases left between them. CDR3 loop: CASSLGWINEQFF. In DNA, the CDR3 is TGTGCCAGCTCCCTCGGGTGGATCAATGAGCAGTTCTTC.

This clonotype was counted many times. The chain recombines TRBV11-2 with TRBJ2-7; the match to TRBD1 covers 8 bases. J lost 6 bases, V lost 8 bases, and 6 bases had no gene match. Germline V CDR1 and CDR2: SGHAT, FQNNGV. This CDR3 has 12 amino acids. CDR3 nucleotides: TGTGCCAGCGAAACAGGGGGTCCCGAGCAGTACTTC. This gives the protein CASETGGPEQYF.

In the case of this clonotype: Just one base apart from a much larger clone, this may be a read error. CDR3 sequence reads: CSVEDWVENSGANVPTF. CDR3 coding DNA: TGCAGCGTTGAAGATTGGGTTGAAAATTCTGGGGCCAACGTCCCGACTTTC. The rearrangement joins TRBV29-1 to TRBJ2-6, with a weak D call TRBD1 (5 bases). The length of the CDR3 is 17 residues. Germline CDR1 and CDR2: SQVTM and ANQGSEA.

CDR3 DNA: TGCAGTGCTGAGAATCCCCTTAGCACAGATACGCAGTATTTT. Protein: CSAENPLSTDTQYF. The V call is TRBV20-1, the J call TRBJ2-3; D is undetermined. The CDR3 is 14 residues long. The germline V and J ends were trimmed by 5 bases and 0 bases, with 12 bases remaining between them. Germline V gene lookup returns CDR1 DFQATT and CDR2 SNEGSKA (reference sequence).